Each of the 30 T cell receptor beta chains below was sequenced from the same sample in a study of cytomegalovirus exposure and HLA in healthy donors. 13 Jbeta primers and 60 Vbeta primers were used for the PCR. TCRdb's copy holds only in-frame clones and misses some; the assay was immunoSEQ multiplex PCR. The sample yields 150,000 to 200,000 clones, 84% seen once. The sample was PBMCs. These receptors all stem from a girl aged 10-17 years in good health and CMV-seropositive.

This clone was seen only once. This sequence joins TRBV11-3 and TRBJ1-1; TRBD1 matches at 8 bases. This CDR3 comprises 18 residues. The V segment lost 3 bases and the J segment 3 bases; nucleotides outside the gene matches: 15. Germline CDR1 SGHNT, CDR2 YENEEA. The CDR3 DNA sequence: TGTGCCAGCAGCTTTACCGGGACAGGCGTGTACGGGGACACTGAAGCTTTCTTT. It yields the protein CASSFTGTGVYGDTEAFF. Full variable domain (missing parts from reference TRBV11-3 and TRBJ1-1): EAGVVQSPRYKIIEKKQPVAFWCNPISGHNTLYWYLQNLGQGPELLIRYENEEAVDDSQLPKDRFSAERLKGVDSTLKIQPAELGDSAVYLCASSFTGTGVYGDTEAFFGQGTRLTVV.

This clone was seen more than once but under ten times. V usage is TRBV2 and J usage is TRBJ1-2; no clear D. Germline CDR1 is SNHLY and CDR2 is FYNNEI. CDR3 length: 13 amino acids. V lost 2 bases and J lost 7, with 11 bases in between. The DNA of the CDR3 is TGTGCCAGCAGTGAAATCCGGGTCGGTGGCTACACCTTC. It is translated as CASSEIRVGGYTF.

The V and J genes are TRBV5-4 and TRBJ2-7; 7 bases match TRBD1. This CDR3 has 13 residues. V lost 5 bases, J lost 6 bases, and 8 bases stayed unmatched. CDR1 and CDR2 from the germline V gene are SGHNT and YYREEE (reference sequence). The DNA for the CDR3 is TGTGCCAGCAGGTACATAGGGGGCGGCGAGCAGTACTTC. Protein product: CASRYIGGGEQYF.

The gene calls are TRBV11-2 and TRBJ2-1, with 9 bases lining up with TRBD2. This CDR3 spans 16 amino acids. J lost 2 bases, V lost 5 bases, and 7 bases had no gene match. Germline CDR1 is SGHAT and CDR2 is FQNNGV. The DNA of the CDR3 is TGTGCCAGCAGCAACACCCTAGCGGGGACCTACAATGAGCAGTTCTTC. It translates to CASSNTLAGTYNEQFF.

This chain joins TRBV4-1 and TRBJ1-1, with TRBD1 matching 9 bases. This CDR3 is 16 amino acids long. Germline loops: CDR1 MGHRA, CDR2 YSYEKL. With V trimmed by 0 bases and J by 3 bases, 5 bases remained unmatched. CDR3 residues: CASSQDGDRVDTEAFF. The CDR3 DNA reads TGCGCCAGCAGCCAAGACGGGGACAGGGTTGACACTGAAGCTTTCTTT.

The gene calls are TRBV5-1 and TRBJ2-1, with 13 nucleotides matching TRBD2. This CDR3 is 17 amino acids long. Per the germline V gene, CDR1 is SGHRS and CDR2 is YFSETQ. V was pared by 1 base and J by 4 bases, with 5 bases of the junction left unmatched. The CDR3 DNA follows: TGCGCCAGCAGCTTGTTTACTAGCGGGGGGGAATACAATGAGCAGTTCTTC. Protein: CASSLFTSGGEYNEQFF.

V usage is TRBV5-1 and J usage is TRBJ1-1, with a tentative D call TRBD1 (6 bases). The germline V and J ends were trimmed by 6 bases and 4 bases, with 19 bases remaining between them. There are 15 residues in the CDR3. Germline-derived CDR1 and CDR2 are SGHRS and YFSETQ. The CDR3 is CASTYSTGGSTEAFF. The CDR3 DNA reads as TGCGCCAGCACCTATTCGACAGGCGGAAGCACTGAAGCTTTCTTT.

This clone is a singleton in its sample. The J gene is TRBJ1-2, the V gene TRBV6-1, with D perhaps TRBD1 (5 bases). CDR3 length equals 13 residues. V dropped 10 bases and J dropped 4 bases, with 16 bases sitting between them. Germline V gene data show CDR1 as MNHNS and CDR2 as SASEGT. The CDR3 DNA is TGTGCCACCGGGGGGAGGTCGTCCTATGGCTACACCTTC. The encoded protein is CATGGRSSYGYTF.

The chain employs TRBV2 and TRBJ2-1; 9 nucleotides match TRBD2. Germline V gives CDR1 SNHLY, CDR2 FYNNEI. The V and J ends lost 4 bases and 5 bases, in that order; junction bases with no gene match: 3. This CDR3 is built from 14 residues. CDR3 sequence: CASSVAGGDNEQFF. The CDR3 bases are TGTGCCAGCAGTGTTGCGGGGGGGGACAATGAGCAGTTCTTC.

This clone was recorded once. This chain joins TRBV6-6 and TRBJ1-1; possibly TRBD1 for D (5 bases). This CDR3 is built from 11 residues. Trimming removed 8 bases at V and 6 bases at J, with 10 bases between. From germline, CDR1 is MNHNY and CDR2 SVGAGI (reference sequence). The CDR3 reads CASVWGAEAFF. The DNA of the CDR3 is TGTGCCAGCGTATGGGGGGCTGAAGCTTTCTTT.

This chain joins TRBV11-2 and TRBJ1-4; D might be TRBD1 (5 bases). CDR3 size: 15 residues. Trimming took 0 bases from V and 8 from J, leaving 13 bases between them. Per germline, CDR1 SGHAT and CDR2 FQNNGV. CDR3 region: CASSLEGRVGEKLFF. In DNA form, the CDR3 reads TGTGCCAGCAGCTTAGAGGGCAGGGTAGGGGAAAAACTGTTTTTT.

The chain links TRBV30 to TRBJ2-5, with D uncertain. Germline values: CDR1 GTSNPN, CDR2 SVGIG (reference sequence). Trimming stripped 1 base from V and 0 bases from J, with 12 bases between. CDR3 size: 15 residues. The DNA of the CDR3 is TGTGCCTGGAGTGCAACCTGGCCGTACCAAGAGACCCAGTACTTC. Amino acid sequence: CAWSATWPYQETQYF.

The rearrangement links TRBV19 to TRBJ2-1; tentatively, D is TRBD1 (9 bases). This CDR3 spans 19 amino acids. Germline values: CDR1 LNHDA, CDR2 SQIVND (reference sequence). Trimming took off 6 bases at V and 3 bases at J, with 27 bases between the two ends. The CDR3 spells CASRLNRGRGAGGYNEQFF. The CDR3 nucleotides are TGTGCCAGTAGGCTGAACAGGGGGCGCGGGGCGGGGGGCTACAATGAGCAGTTCTTC.

CDR3 DNA sequence: TGCGCCAGTCGCGGACAGGGATACACTGAAGCTTTCTTT. Its translation is CASRGQGYTEAFF. This chain uses TRBV10-2 with TRBJ1-1; 8 bases are shared with TRBD1. With V trimmed by 9 bases and J by 3 bases, 6 bases remained unmatched. The V gene's germline CDR1 is WSHSY and CDR2 SAAADI. The CDR3 is 13 amino acids.

The CDR3 spells CASSVRAQGSEQYF. DNA for the CDR3: TGTGCCAGCAGCGTAAGAGCCCAGGGTTCCGAGCAGTACTTC. The chain is built from TRBV9 and TRBJ2-7, with TRBD1 as a possible D gene (5 bases). From germline, CDR1 is SGDLS and CDR2 YYNGEE. V was pared by 1 base and J by 6 bases, with 14 bases between. This CDR3 has 14 residues.

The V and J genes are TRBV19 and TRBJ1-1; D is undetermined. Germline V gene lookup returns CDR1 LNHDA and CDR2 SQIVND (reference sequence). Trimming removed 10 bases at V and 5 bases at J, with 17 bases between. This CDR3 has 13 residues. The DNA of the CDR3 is TGTGCCACCTCATGGGCGAGTGGTACTGAAGCTTTCTTT. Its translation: CATSWASGTEAFF.

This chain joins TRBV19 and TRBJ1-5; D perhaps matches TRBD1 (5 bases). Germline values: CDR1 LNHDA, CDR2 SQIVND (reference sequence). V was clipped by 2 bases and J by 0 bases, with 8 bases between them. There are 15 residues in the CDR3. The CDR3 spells CASSISDSSNQPQHF. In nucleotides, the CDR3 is TGTGCCAGTAGTATAAGCGACAGTAGCAATCAGCCCCAGCATTTT.

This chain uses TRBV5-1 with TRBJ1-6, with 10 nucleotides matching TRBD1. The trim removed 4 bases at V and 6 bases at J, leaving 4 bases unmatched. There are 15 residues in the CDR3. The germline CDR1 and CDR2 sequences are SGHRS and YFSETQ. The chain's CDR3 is CASSARDRGNSPLHF. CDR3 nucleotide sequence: TGCGCCAGCAGCGCGCGGGACAGGGGTAATTCACCCCTCCACTTT.

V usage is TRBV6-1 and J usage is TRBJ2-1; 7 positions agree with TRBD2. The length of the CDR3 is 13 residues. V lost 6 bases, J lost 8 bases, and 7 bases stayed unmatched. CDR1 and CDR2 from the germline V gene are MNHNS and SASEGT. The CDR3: CASSGGYEDEQFF. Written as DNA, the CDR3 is TGTGCCAGCAGCGGGGGGTATGAAGATGAGCAGTTCTTC.

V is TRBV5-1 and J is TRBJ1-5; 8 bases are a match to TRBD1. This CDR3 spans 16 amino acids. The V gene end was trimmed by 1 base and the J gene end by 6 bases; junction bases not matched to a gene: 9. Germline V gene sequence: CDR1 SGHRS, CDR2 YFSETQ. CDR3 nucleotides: TGCGCCAGCAGCTTGCGGGCAGGGGGCTATATTCAGCCCCAGCATTTT. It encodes CASSLRAGGYIQPQHF.

The CDR3 DNA is TGTGCCAGCAGTTACTGGGGCAGGGTAAGCACTGAAGCTTTCTTT. Encoded protein: CASSYWGRVSTEAFF. The chain couples TRBV6-5 to TRBJ1-1; a possible D gene is TRBD1 (5 bases). Germline CDR1 reads MNHEY; CDR2 reads SVGAGI. Trimming removed 1 base from V and 4 bases from J, with 13 bases in between. The CDR3 totals 15 residues.

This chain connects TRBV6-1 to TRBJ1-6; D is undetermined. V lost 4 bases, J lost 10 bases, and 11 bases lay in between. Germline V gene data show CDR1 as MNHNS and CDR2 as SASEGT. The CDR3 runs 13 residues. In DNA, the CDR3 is TGTGCCAGCAGTGCCGGGGTGGCCTCACCCCTCCACTTT. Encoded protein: CASSAGVASPLHF.

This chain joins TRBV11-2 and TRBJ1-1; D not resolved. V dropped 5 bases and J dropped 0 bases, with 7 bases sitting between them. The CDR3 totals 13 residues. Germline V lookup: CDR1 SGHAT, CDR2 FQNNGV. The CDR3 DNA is TGTGCCAGCAGCCTCCTATTGAACACTGAAGCTTTCTTT. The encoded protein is CASSLLLNTEAFF.

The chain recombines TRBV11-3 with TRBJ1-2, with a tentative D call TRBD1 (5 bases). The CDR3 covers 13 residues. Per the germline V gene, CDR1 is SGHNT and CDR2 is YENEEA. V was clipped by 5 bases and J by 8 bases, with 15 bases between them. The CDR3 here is CASSPPGVGGYTF. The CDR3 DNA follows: TGTGCCAGCAGCCCCCCGGGGGTCGGGGGCTACACCTTC.

CDR3 protein: CASSATPSEVEASYGYTF. Written as DNA, the CDR3 is TGTGCCAGTAGTGCAACCCCCAGTGAGGTCGAAGCCTCCTATGGCTACACCTTC. The J gene is TRBJ1-2, the V gene TRBV19; D gene unclear. This CDR3 spans 18 amino acids. Germline values: CDR1 LNHDA, CDR2 SQIVND (reference sequence). Trimming left V 5 bases short and J 4 bases short, with 26 bases between.

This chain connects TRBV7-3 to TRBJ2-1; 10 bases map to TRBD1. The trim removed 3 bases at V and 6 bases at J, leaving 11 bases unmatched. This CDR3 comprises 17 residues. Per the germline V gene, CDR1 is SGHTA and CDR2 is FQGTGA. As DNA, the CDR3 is TGTGCCAGCAGCTTTACTACCGGGACAGGGGTAGGCAATGAGCAGTTCTTC. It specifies CASSFTTGTGVGNEQFF.

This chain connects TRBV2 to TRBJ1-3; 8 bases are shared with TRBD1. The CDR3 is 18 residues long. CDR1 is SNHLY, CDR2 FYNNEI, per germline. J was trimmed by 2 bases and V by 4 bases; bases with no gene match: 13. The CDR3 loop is CASSGMRTGGTAGNTIYF. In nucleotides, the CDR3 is TGTGCCAGCAGTGGAATGAGAACAGGGGGTACTGCTGGAAACACCATATATTTT.

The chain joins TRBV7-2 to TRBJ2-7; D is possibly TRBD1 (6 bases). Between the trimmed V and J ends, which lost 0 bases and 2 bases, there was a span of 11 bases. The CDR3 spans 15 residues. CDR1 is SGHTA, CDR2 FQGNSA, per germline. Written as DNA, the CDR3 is TGTGCCAGCAGCTTAGCGGCCGGACAGACCTACGAGCAGTACTTC. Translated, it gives CASSLAAGQTYEQYF.

CDR3 DNA sequence: TGTGCCAGCAGTACCGGACTAGCGGGGATTTACGAGCAGTACTTC. It encodes CASSTGLAGIYEQYF. The chain employs TRBV27 and TRBJ2-7; 12 nucleotides agree with TRBD2. The germline V gene has CDR1 MNHEY and CDR2 SMNVEV (reference sequence). CDR3 length equals 15 residues. After removal of 5 bases from V and 4 bases from J, the junction contained 6 bases not matched to a gene.

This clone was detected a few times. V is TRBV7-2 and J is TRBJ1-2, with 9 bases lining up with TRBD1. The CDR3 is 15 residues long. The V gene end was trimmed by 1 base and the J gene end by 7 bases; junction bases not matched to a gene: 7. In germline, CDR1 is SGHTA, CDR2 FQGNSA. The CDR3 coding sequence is TGTGCCAGCAGCTTAGTCCCCGGGACAGGGTTTGGCTACACCTTC. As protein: CASSLVPGTGFGYTF.